Listed below are T cell receptor beta chains from one sample, sequenced in a study of T cell responses to AZD1222 COVID-19 vaccine. Using immunoSEQ multiplex PCR, the repertoire was profiled, and TCRdb retains in-frame clones only, with some absent. There are more than 150,000 clones in the sample; around 86% occur only once, and approximately 2.5% lies in the top ten. The sequencing here drew on peripheral blood, taken on day 0 of MenACWY control vaccination. These receptors were collected from an adult in good health. Each CDR3 is given without its conserved first and last residue.

TRBJ2-3 | TRBV19 | 15 | ASSIDLAGRSTDTQY
TRBJ2-1 | TRBV19 | 12 | ASSSTKQGAEQF
TRBJ2-5 | TRBV2 | 13 | ASSYLAGGQETQY
TRBJ2-2 | TRBV7-9 | 12 | ASRTSGSPGELF
TRBJ2-7 | TRBV5-8 | 12 | ASDLGAFSYEQY
TRBJ2-7 | TRBV19 | 14 | ASSIPAGRDSYEQY
TRBJ2-7 | TRBV5-1 | 13 | ASSLVGGGSYEQY
TRBJ1-3 | TRBV19 | 11 | ASIPFSGNTIY
TRBJ2-7 | TRBV27 | 11 | ASSSAGNYEQY
TRBJ2-6 | TRBV12-3/TRBV12-4 | 11 | ASRLTGANVLT
TRBJ1-3 | TRBV6-5 | 10 | ASGSSGNTIY
TRBJ1-2 | TRBV29-1 | 10 | SVGEANYGYT
TRBJ1-2 | TRBV5-4 | 11 | ASSPGGGGGYT
TRBJ2-1 | TRBV18 | 14 | ASSPPPIYSYNEQF
TRBJ2-3 | TRBV7-3 | 13 | ASSLTGGNTDTQY
TRBJ2-3 | TRBV5-1 | 12 | ASSSMTDTDTQY
TRBJ2-3 | TRBV30 | 12 | ALGGAGGPDTQY
TRBJ2-7 | TRBV19 | 11 | ASSKARDYEQY
TRBJ2-5 | TRBV5-4 | 17 | ASSQRDYVPEGSQETQY
TRBJ2-1 | TRBV5-1 | 10 | ASSLSYNEQF
TRBJ2-7 | TRBV4-1 | 13 | ASSQDIAGEKEQY
TRBJ1-5 | TRBV7-2 | 13 | ASSLGAQPGQPQH
TRBJ2-7 | TRBV15 | 12 | ATSRDRGTYEQY
TRBJ1-2 | TRBV5-1 | 12 | ASSPGGTNYGYT
TRBJ2-5 | TRBV28 | 12 | ASSQKGYWETQY
TRBJ2-7 | TRBV5-1 | 11 | ASSLAEGYEQY
TRBJ2-2 | TRBV6-5 | 14 | ASSYTMGTNTGELF
TRBJ2-5 | TRBV7-9 | 15 | ASSPPRSGSPQETQY
TRBJ2-1 | TRBV7-8 | 13 | ASSTRGQTYNEQF
TRBJ2-7 | TRBV28 | 13 | ASSPRGAGRYEQY
TRBJ1-2 | TRBV10-3 | 11 | AISPTGSYGYT
TRBJ2-1 | TRBV5-5 | 12 | ASSSQVRDHEQF
TRBJ1-2 | TRBV30 | 13 | AWSVLGSRENGYT
TRBJ2-7 | TRBV5-1 | 10 | ASSQQGSEQY
TRBJ2-2 | TRBV6-5 | 14 | ASSYTSGGNTGELF
TRBJ2-7 | TRBV7-2 | 12 | ASSLQGGSYEQY
TRBJ2-3 | TRBV7-9 | 13 | ASSSAGGNTDTQY
TRBJ1-2 | TRBV6-5 | 13 | ASSYNGDGGYGYT
TRBJ1-1 | TRBV6-5 | 11 | ASGARGFAEAF
TRBJ2-1 | TRBV5-1 | 14 | ASSLAPGGLGDEQF
TRBJ2-1 | TRBV5-1 | 15 | ASSIGLAGVFDNEQF
TRBJ1-1 | TRBV29-1 | 12 | SVEVRGMGGEAF
TRBJ2-1 | TRBV5-6 | 12 | ASSLGSSYNEQF
TRBJ1-1 | TRBV3-1/TRBV3-2 | 13 | ASSPLLGADTEAF
TRBJ2-2 | TRBV9 | 14 | ASTSAGGATTGELF
TRBJ1-1 | TRBV5-5 | 10 | ASSQGNTEAF
TRBJ1-2 | TRBV27 | 11 | ASSPPNSYGYT
TRBJ1-1 | TRBV29-1 | 12 | SLKKDREDTEAF
TRBJ1-1 | TRBV12-3/TRBV12-4 | 10 | ASRAGPKRVF
TRBJ1-2 | TRBV19 | 15 | ASSAIYRDRENYGYT